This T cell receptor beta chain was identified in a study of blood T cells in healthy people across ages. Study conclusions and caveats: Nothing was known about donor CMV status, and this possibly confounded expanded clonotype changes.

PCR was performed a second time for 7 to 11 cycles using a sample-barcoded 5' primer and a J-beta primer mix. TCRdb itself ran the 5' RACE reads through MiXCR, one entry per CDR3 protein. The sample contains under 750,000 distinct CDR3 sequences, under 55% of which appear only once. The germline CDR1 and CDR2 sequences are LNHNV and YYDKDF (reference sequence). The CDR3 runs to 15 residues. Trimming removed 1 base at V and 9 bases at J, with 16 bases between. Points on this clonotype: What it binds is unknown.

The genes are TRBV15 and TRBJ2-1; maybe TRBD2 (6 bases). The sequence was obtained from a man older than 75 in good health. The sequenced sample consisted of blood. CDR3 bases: TGTGCCACCAGCAGAGGCGGGATGGCGAACAGTGAGCAGTTCTTC. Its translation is CATSRGGMANSEQFF.